This TCR beta chain was profiled in a study of T cell responses to AZD1222 COVID-19 vaccine. Study results and limitations: Nearly half of spike-specific TCRs reportedly target variant regions that are unmutated in the B.1.351 and B.1.1.7 variants. Increases in Spike-specific TCR breadth and depth were seen after two AZD1222 doses.

Trimming left V 4 bases short and J 9 bases short, with 16 bases between. CDR3 length equals 14 residues. Germline CDR1 is SGHTA and CDR2 is FQGNSA. Method: immunoSEQ multiplex PCR; TCRdb's copy keeps in-frame clones and lacks some. The sample records around 160,000 clones, around 94% being singletons. To note about this clone: What it binds is not known.

Second doses that came at about 4 or about 12 weeks were put together. The V and J genes are TRBV7-2 and TRBJ1-5; D possibly corresponds to TRBD1 (6 bases). The TCR originated in an adult who received the AZD1222 COVID-19 vaccine. The material sequenced was peripheral blood, taken 28 days after the second AZD1222 dose. CDR3 coding DNA: TGTGCCAGCAGCTCCGAAGGGGGGTATACGCCCCAGCATTTT. Translating it yields CASSSEGGYTPQHF.